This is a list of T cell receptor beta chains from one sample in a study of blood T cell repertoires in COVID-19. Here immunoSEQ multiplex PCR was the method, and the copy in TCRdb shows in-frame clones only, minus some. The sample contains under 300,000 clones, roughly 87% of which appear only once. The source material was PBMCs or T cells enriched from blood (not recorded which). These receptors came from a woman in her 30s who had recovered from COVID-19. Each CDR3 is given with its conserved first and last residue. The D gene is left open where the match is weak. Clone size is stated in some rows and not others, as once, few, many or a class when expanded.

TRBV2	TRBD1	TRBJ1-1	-	TGTGCCAGGAACAGGGGAAGGCTGAACACTGAAGCTTTCTTT	CARNRGRLNTEAFF
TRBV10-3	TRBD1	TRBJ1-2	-	TGTGCCAGCACTCTTCAAACCGGCCGGACAGGGCGCGACGGCTACACCTTC	CASTLQTGRTGRDGYTF
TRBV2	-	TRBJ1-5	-	TGTGCCAGCAGTGAAGGGTACACAAAAGGGGGCAATCAGCCCCAGCATTTT	CASSEGYTKGGNQPQHF
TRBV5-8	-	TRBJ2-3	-	TGTGCCAGCAGCCCCGACCCTATAAAGGAGGGCACAGATACGCAGTATTTT	CASSPDPIKEGTDTQYF
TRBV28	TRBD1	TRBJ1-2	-	TGTGCCAGCACTTACAGGGGGCCTCCCTTCTATGGCTACACCTTC	CASTYRGPPFYGYTF
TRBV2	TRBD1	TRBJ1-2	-	TGTGCCAGCAGTGAGGACAGGACAAATTATGGCTACACCTTC	CASSEDRTNYGYTF
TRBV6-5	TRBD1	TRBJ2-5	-	TGTGCCAGCAGTTACTCGGGACAGGGGGCCCAAGAGACCCAGTACTTC	CASSYSGQGAQETQYF
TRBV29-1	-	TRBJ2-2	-	TGCAGCGCCGCCAAGGGGGGGGTGGCCGGGGAGCTGTTTTTT	CSAAKGGVAGELFF
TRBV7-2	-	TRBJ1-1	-	TGTGCCAGCGTCCGGGACTCGAACACTGAAGCTTTCTTT	CASVRDSNTEAFF
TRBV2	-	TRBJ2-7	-	TGTGCCAGCAGTGCGCTAGGTCTGTACTTC	CASSALGLYF
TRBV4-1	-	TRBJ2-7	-	TGCGCCAGCAGCAACTACTACGAGCAGTACTTC	CASSNYYEQYF
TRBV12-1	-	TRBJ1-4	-	TGTGCCAGCAGCTTTTCCGGTGGGACAGGAAAAGCAACTAATGAAAAACTGTTTTTT	CASSFSGGTGKATNEKLFF
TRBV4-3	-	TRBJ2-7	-	TGCGCCAGCAGCCAAGGGCCTGGAGGGGGCTTCGAGCAGTACTTC	CASSQGPGGGFEQYF
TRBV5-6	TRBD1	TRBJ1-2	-	TGTGCCAGCAGCTTGGGACAGGGGGCCTATGGCTACACCTTC	CASSLGQGAYGYTF
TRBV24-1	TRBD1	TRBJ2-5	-	TGTGCCACCAGTGATTTGCCCGACAGGGGGGAGACCCAGTACTTC	CATSDLPDRGETQYF
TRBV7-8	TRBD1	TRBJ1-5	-	TGTGCCAGCAGCTTAAAACAGGGGGCAGGAGGCAATCAGCCCCAGCATTTT	CASSLKQGAGGNQPQHF
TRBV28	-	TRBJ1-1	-	TGTGCCAGCAGTTTGGCCGCAGGAGGCCCTCATGAAGCTTTCTTT	CASSLAAGGPHEAFF
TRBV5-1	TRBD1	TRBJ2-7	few	TGCGCCAGCAGCTTGGGGCAGGGGGCCTACGAGCAGTACTTC	CASSLGQGAYEQYF
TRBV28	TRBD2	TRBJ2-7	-	TGTGCCAGCAGTCCTTTTCGGGGGGGTTTCGAGCAGTACTTC	CASSPFRGGFEQYF
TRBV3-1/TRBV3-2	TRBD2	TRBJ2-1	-	TGTGCCAGCAGCCCGCTAGCGGGCTACAATGAGCAGTTCTTC	CASSPLAGYNEQFF
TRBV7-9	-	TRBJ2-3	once	TGTGCCAGCAGCTTCGAGAAGACAGATACGCAGTATTTT	CASSFEKTDTQYF
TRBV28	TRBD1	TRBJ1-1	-	TGTGCCAGCAGTTTAGATGGGGGAGACAGGGCAAGGACTGAAGCTTTCTTT	CASSLDGGDRARTEAFF
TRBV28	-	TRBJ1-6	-	TGTGCCAGCAGTTTAGCCGGGAGCTCCTATAATTCACCCCTCCACTTT	CASSLAGSSYNSPLHF
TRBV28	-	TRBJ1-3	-	TGTGCCAGCAGTTTTTGGCGGGGGATTGGAAACACCATATATTTT	CASSFWRGIGNTIYF
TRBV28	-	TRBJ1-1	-	TGTGCCAGCAGTTCGTACAGGGCCGCGACTGAAGCTTTCTTT	CASSSYRAATEAFF
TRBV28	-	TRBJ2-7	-	TGTGCCAGCAGTTTGACTCTAGCCTACGAGCAGTACTTC	CASSLTLAYEQYF
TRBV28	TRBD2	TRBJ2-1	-	TGTGCCAGCAGTTACACTAGCGGGAGAGGTGAGCAGTTCTTC	CASSYTSGRGEQFF
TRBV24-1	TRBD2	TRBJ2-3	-	TGTGCCACCAGTTCACATTCTAGCGGGGGCACAGATACGCAGTATTTT	CATSSHSSGGTDTQYF
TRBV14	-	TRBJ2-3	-	TGTGCCAGCAGCCTCGCGGGGGCGGGACCCACAGATACGCAGTATTTT	CASSLAGAGPTDTQYF
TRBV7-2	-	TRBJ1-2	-	TGTGCCAGCAGCTTAGTGCGGGGAGATGGCTACACCTTC	CASSLVRGDGYTF
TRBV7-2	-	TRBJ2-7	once	TGTGCCAGCAGCTTGGAAGGGGCTTACGAGCAGTACTTC	CASSLEGAYEQYF
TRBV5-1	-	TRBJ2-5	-	TGCGCCAGCAGCTTGGGTGCAGGGGCCCAAGAGACCCAGTACTTC	CASSLGAGAQETQYF
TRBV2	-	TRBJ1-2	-	TGTGCCAGCAGCGCGACAGCTAACTATGGCTACACCTTC	CASSATANYGYTF
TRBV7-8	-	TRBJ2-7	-	TGTGCCAGCAGCTTAGTGGGGGGATCCTACGAGCAGTACTTC	CASSLVGGSYEQYF